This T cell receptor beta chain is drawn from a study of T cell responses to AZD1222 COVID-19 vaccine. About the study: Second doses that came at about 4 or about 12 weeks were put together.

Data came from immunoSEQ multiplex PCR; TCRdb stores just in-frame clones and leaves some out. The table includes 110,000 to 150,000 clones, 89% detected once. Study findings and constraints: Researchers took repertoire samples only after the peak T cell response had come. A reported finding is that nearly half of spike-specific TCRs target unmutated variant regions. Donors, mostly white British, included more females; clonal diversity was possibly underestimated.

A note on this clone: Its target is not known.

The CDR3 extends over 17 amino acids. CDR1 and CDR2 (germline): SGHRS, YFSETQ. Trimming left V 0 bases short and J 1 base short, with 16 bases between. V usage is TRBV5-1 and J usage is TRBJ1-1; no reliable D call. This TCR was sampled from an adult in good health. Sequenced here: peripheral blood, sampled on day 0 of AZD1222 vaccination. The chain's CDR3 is CASSLGRMPLGNTEAFF. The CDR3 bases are TGCGCCAGCAGCTTGGGGCGGATGCCCCTTGGGAACACTGAAGCTTTCTTT.